The sequence of this T cell receptor (beta chain) was determined in a study of T-cell reconstitution after alpha-beta-depleted transplantation in children (dated by TCRdb to 2016 to 2017). Concerning the study at large: T-cell immune reconstitution after TCRalphabeta/CD19-depleted allogeneic hematopoietic cell transplantation in children was quantitatively tracked in the study by means of TCR repertoire profiling.

Taken with the paper, the label for treatment or condition translates to: allogeneic hematopoietic cell transplantation with graft depleted of TCRalphabeta T cells and CD19 B cells. TCRalphabeta/CD19-depleted allogeneic hematopoietic cell grafts were given to the transplant recipients, all of whom were children. Libraries were made using PCR. Data came from an Illumina HiSeq 2500. To normalize quantification of the TCRbeta repertoire, the TCR libraries were built with molecular barcoding that relied on unique molecular identifiers. TCRdb passed the public sequencing reads through fastp at Q25 and MiXCR, retaining productive beta sequences. Merged by CDR3 protein, the rows form single entries marked with the most common genes and DNA. For this sample there are around 700,000 distinct CDR3 sequences; approximately 14% appear just once. The biggest ten clones account for 0.79% of the sample. Trimming removed 4 bases from V and 7 bases from J, leaving 21 bases between the germline ends. Including the terminal cysteine and phenylalanine, the CDR3 comprises 16 residues. The entry retains the CDR3 DNA only, 48 bases that are in frame from base 1. In the germline V gene (reference sequence), CDR1 corresponds to SGHKS and CDR2 to YYEKEE.

Overall results and qualifications from the work: In some patients, high TCRbeta diversity at day 60 was attributed to recipient T cells and intrathymic progenitors that had survived conditioning. Apparently early alphabetaT-cell count recovery about two months after transplant reportedly relied on only several hundred rapidly expanded clones derived from non-depleted graft cells. The frequencies of hyperexpanded clones fell over the following months, and after one year, T-cell counts and TCRbeta diversity were mostly attributed to newly produced T cells.

With regard to this clonotype: The antigen it binds to is not known. Within one base of it there is no much larger clone, and no base qualities were kept.

Sequencing was performed on PBMCs, taken before TCRalphabeta/CD19-depleted stem cell transplant. This receptor was obtained from a girl aged 2 to 10 with congenital amegakaryocytic thrombocytopenia, due to receive a stem cell transplant. The chain is made from TRBV5-5 and TRBJ2-1, and possibly TRBD1, on 6 matching bases. At the DNA level, the sequence is TGTGCCAGCAGCGCCCAACTAGGGGGACCTCGGAATGAGCAGTTCTTC. It translates to CASSAQLGGPRNEQFF.